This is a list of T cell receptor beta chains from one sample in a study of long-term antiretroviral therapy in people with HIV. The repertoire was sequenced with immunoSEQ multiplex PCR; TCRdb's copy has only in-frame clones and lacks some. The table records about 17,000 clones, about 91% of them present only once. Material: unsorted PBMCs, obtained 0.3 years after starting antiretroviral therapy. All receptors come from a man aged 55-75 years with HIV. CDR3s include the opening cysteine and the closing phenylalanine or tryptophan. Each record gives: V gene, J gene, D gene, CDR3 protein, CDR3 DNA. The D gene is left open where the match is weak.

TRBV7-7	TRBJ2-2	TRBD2	CASGQAGPGELFF	TGTGCTAGCGGACAAGCGGGGCCCGGGGAGCTGTTTTTT
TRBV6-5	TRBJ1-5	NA	CASRMLGNQPQHF	TGTGCCAGCCGTATGTTGGGCAATCAGCCCCAGCATTTT
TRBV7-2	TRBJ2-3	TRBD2	CASSLGPSGTDTQYF	TGTGCCAGCAGCTTAGGTCCTAGCGGGACCGATACGCAGTATTTT
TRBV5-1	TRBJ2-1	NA	CASNRRFF	TGCGCCAGCAACCGCCGGTTCTTC
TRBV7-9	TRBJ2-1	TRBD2	CASSLGSGIRNEQFF	TGTGCCAGCAGCTTAGGTAGCGGGATTCGCAATGAGCAGTTCTTC
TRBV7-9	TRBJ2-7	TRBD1	CASSLGQGAYEQYF	TGTGCCAGCAGCTTAGGCCAGGGGGCCTACGAGCAGTACTTC
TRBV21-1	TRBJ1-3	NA	CASSRQGLNSGNTIYF	TGTGCCAGCAGCAGACAGGGACTGAACTCTGGAAACACCATATATTTT
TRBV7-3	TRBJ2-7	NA	CASSARGATGIGEQYF	TGTGCCAGCAGCGCCCGGGGGGCGACAGGTATCGGCGAGCAGTACTTC
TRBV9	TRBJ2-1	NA	CASSDDGGYNEQFF	TGTGCCAGCAGCGATGATGGGGGCTACAATGAGCAGTTCTTC
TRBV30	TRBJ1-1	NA	CAWSVSVMNTEAFF	TGTGCCTGGAGTGTGTCAGTTATGAACACTGAAGCTTTCTTT
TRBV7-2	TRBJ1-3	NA	CASSPPGGQWGSGNTIYF	TGTGCCAGCAGCCCCCCGGGAGGCCAATGGGGCTCTGGAAACACCATATATTTT
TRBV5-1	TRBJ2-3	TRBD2	CASSSGASTDTQYF	TGCGCCAGCAGTAGCGGGGCTAGCACAGATACGCAGTATTTT
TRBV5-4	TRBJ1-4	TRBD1	CASSRDRGSTTNEKLFF	TGTGCCAGCAGCCGGGACAGGGGATCCACAACTAATGAAAAACTGTTTTTT
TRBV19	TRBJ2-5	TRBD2	CASSIRTGLVKTQYF	TGTGCCAGTAGTATACGAACGGGACTAGTAAAGACCCAGTACTTC
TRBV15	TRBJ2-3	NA	CATSSAPHPGGDTQYF	TGTGCCACCAGCAGTGCTCCCCATCCAGGGGGGGATACGCAGTATTTT
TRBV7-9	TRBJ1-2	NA	CASSPPLEGGYTF	TGTGCCAGCAGCCCACCACTGGAGGGAGGCTACACCTTC
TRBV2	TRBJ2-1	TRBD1	CASTRDRENEQFF	TGTGCCAGCACGAGGGACAGGGAAAATGAGCAGTTCTTC
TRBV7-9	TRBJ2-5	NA	CASSTRPGGPGKTQYF	TGTGCCAGCAGCACTCGCCCCGGGGGGCCGGGAAAGACCCAGTACTTC
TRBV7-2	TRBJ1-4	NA	CASSPTEGLTNEKLFF	TGTGCCAGCAGCCCAACTGAGGGTTTAACTAATGAAAAACTGTTTTTT
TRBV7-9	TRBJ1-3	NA	CASSSGSGNTIYF	TGTGCCAGCAGCTCCGGGTCCGGAAACACCATATATTTT
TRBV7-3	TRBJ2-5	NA	CASSFTGQETQYF	TGTGCCAGCAGCTTTACAGGCCAAGAGACCCAGTACTTC
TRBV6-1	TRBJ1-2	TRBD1	CASSEGQGRYGYTF	TGTGCCAGCAGTGAAGGACAGGGTCGGTATGGCTACACCTTC
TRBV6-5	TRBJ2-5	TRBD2	CASSFSGGMAETQYF	TGTGCCAGCAGCTTCTCGGGGGGTATGGCCGAGACCCAGTACTTC
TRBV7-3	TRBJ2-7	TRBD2	CASSPTTGTSVSYEQYF	TGTGCCAGCAGCCCGACCACCGGGACTAGCGTTTCCTACGAGCAGTACTTC